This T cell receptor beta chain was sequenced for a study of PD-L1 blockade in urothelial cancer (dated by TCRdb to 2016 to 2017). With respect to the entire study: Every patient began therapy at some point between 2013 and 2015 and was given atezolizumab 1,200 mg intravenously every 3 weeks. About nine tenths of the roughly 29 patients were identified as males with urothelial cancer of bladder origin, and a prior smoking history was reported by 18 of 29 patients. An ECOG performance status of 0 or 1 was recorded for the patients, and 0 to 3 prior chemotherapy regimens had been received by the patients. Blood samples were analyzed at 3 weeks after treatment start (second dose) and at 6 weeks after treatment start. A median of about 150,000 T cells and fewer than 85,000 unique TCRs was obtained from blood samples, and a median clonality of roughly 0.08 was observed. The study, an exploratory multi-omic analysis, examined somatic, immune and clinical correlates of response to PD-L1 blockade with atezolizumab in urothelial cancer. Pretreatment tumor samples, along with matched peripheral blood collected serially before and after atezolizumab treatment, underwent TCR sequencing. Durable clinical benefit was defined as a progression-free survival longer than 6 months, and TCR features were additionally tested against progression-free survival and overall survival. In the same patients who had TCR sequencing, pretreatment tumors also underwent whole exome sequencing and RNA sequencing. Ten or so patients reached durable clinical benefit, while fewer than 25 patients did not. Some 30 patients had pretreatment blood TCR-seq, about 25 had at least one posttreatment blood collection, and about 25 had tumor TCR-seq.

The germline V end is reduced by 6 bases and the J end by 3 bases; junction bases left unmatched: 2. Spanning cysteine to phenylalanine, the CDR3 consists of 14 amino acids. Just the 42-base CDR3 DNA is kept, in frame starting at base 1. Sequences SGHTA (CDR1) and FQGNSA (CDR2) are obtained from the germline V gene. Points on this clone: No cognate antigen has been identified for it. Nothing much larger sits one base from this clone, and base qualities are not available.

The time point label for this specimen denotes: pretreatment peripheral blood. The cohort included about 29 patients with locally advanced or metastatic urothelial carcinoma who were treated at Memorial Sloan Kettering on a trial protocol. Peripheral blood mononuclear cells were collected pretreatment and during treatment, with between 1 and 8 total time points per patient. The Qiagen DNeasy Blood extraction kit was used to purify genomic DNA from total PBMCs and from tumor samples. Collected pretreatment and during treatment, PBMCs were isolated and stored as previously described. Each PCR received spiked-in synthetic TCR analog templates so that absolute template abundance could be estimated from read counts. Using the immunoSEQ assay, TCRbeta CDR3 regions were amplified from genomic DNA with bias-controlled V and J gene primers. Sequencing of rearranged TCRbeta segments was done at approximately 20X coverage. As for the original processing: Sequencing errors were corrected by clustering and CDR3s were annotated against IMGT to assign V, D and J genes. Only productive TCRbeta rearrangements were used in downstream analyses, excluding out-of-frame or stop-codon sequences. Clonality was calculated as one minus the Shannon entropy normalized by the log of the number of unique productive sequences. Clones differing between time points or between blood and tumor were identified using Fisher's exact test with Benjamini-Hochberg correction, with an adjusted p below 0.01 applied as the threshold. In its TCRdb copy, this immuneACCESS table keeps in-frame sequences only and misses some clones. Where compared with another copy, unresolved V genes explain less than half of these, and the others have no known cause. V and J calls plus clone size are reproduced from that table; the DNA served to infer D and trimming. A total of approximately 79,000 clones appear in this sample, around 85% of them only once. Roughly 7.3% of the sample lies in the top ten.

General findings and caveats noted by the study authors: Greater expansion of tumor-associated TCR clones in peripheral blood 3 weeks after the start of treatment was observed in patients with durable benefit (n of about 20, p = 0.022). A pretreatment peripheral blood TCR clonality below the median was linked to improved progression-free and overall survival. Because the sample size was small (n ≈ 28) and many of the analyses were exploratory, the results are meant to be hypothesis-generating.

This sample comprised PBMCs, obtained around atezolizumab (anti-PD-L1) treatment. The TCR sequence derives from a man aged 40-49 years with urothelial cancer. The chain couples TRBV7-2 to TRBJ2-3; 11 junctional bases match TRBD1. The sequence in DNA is TGTGCCAGCAGAGGACAGGGGGCGACAGATACGCAGTATTTT. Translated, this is CASRGQGATDTQYF.